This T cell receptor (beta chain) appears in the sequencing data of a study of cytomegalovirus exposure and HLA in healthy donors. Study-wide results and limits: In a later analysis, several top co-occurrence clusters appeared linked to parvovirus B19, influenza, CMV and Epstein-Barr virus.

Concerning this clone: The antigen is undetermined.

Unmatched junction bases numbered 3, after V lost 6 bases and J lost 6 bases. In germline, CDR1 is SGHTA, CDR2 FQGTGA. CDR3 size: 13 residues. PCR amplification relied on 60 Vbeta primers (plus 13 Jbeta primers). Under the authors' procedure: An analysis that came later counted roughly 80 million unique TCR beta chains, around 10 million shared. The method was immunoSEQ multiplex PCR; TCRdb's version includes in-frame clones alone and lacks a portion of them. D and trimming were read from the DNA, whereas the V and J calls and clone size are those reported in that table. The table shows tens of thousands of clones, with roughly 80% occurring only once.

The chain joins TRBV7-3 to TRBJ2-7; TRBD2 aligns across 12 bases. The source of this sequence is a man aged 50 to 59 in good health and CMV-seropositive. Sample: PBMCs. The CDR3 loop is CASRTSGSLEQYF. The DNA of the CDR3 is TGTGCCAGCAGGACTAGCGGGAGTCTCGAGCAGTACTTC.